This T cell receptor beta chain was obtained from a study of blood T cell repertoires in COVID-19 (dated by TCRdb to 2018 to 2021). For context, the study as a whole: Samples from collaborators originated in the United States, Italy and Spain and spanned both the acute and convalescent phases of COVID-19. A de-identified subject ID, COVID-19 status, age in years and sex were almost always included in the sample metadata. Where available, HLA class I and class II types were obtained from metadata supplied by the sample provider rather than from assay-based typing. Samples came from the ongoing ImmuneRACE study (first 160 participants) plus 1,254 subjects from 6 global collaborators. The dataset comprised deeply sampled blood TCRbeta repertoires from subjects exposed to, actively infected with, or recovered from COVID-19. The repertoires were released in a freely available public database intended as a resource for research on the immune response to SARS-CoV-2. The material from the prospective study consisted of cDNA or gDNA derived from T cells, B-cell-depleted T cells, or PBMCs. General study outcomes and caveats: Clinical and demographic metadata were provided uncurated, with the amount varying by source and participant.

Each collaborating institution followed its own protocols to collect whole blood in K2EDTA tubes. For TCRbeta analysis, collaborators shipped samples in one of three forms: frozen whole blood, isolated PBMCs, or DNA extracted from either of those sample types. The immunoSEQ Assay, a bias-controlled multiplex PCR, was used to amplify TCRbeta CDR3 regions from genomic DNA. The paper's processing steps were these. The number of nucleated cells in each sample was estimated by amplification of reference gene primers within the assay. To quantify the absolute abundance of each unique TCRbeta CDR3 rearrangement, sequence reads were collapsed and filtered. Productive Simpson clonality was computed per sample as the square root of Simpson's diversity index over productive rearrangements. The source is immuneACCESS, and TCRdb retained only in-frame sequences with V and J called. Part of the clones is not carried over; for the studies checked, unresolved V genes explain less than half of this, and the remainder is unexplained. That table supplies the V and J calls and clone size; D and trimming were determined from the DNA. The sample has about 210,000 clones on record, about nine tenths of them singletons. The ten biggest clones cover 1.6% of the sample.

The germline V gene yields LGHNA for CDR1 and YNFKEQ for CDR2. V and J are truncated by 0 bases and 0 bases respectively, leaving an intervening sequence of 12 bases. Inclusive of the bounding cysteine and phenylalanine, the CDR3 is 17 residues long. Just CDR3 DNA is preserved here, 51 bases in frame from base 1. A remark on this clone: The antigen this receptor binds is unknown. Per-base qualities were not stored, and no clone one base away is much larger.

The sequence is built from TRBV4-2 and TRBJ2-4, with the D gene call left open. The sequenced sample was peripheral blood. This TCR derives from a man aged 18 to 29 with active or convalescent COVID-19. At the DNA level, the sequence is TGTGCCAGCAGCCAAGAACGCAGAACCCTAGCCAAAAACATTCAGTACTTC. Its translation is CASSQERRTLAKNIQYF.